One sample yielded the 23 T cell receptor beta chains listed below, sequenced in a study of beta chain features in type 1 diabetes. General observations from the study: TCRB CDR3 length was moderately but significantly reduced in all four CD4+ subsets of Type 1 diabetes patients.

Reverse transcribing all isolated RNA meant expressed TCRB transcripts were sequenced. Produced via immunoSEQ multiplex PCR; TCRdb's table is partial and in-frame only. The sample holds 300,000 to 350,000 clones; about a tenth are singletons and the top ten take around 1%. Their recognized antigens are unknown. The material sequenced was central memory CD4+ T cells from blood. These receptors all stem from a man aged 30 to 45 with type 1 diabetes.

The table lists this clone with many counts. This chain uses TRBV18 with TRBJ1-1; the D is unclear. This CDR3 comprises 14 residues. Between the trimmed V and J ends, which lost 0 bases and 4 bases, there was a span of 9 bases. Germline CDR1 KGHSH, CDR2 LQKENI. CDR3 in amino acids: CASSPPSGSTEAFF. CDR3 sequence (DNA): TGTGCCAGCTCACCACCGTCGGGGAGCACTGAAGCTTTCTTT.

This clone was detected only a few times. The chain has TRBV18 and TRBJ1-5; D unresolved. Germline CDR1 KGHSH, CDR2 LQKENI. This CDR3 region has 15 residues. V was cut by 3 bases and J by 2 bases, with 11 bases left in between. The DNA for the CDR3 is TGTGCCAGCTCACCCTGGGCCGAGGGCAATCAGCCCCAGCATTTT. It is translated as CASSPWAEGNQPQHF.

V usage is TRBV7-2 and J usage is TRBJ2-7; tentatively, D is TRBD2 (6 bases). V dropped 4 bases and J dropped 0 bases, with 13 bases sitting between them. This CDR3 spans 15 amino acids. Germline values: CDR1 SGHTA, CDR2 FQGNSA. CDR3 DNA: TGTGCCAGCAGCTCGGACTACCTGAGCTCCTACGAGCAGTACTTC. Translated: CASSSDYLSSYEQYF.

The rearrangement links TRBV30 to TRBJ2-5, with TRBD1 as a possible D gene (6 bases). Deletions cut 0 bases from V and 4 bases from J, with 9 bases between. Germline loops: CDR1 GTSNPN, CDR2 SVGIG (reference sequence). This CDR3 is 13 amino acids long. CDR3 sequence reads: CAWSVGTLETQYF. CDR3 bases: TGTGCCTGGAGTGTAGGGACATTAGAGACCCAGTACTTC.

This clone came up a few times. This chain uses TRBV29-1 with TRBJ2-3; 7 bases are shared with TRBD1. V was pared by 1 base and J by 7 bases, with 14 bases of the junction left unmatched. The CDR3 runs 16 residues. Per germline, CDR1 SQVTM and CDR2 ANQGSEA. CDR3 sequence reads: CSVEGFQGVDLYTQYF. In DNA form, the CDR3 reads TGCAGCGTTGAAGGGTTCCAGGGGGTGGATTTATATACGCAGTATTTT.

In its sample, this clone was seen many times. The V gene is TRBV18, the J gene TRBJ2-1; 15 nucleotides align to TRBD2. CDR1 is KGHSH and CDR2 is LQKENI in the germline V gene. V shed 3 bases and J 10 bases; nucleotides not matched to a gene: 4. The CDR3 is 15 amino acids. CDR3 nucleotides: TGTGCCAGCTCACCCGCCGGGACTAGCGGGGGGGAGCAGTTCTTC. This translates into CASSPAGTSGGEQFF.

The CDR3 DNA reads TGTGCCAGCACCACCTACAGGGGTGCTGAAGCTTTCTTT. Amino acid sequence: CASTTYRGAEAFF. The chain has TRBV2 and TRBJ1-1, with TRBD1 matching over 7 bases. This CDR3 has 13 residues. Trimming removed 7 bases from V and 6 bases from J; junction bases left unmatched: 8. The germline V gene has CDR1 SNHLY and CDR2 FYNNEI.

This clone was counted between two and nine times. CDR3 sequence reads: CASSLGHSSYEQYF. The CDR3 bases are TGTGCCAGCAGCTTAGGTCACAGCTCCTACGAGCAGTACTTC. This chain joins TRBV7-2 and TRBJ2-7; no firm D call. V was clipped by 1 base and J by 0 bases, with 7 bases between them. There are 14 residues in the CDR3. CDR1 SGHTA and CDR2 FQGNSA come from the germline V gene.

The chain joins TRBV7-9 to TRBJ2-2; no clear D gene. V was cut by 5 bases and J by 4 bases, with 11 bases left in between. Germline lookup yields CDR1 SEHNR and CDR2 FQNEAQ (reference sequence). This CDR3 spans 14 amino acids. Written as DNA, the CDR3 is TGTGCCAGCAGCCTTATAGGGCCCACCGGGGAGCTGTTTTTT. Its protein is CASSLIGPTGELFF.

The chain recombines TRBV2 with TRBJ1-5; TRBD1 is a possible D gene (6 bases). Looked up from germline, CDR1 is SNHLY and CDR2 is FYNNEI. Trimming stripped 3 bases from V and 5 bases from J, with 14 bases between. The CDR3 sequence is 15 residues long. This CDR3 is CASSDGRGMDQPQHF. In nucleotides, the CDR3 is TGTGCCAGCAGTGACGGCAGGGGAATGGATCAGCCCCAGCATTTT.

This rearrangement joins TRBV2 to TRBJ2-5; D not resolved. The CDR3 is 16 amino acids. Germline CDR1 reads SNHLY; CDR2 reads FYNNEI. The V gene lost 2 bases and the J gene lost 5 bases, with 18 bases spanning the gap. The CDR3 spells CASSERWLARLETQYF. CDR3 sequence (DNA): TGTGCCAGCAGTGAAAGGTGGTTGGCGAGACTGGAGACCCAGTACTTC.

This clone came up a few times. The chain employs TRBV5-4 and TRBJ2-1, with 9 bases identical to TRBD2. This CDR3 has 16 residues. V gave up 4 bases and J gave up 8 bases; unmatched junction bases: 13. Germline-derived CDR1 and CDR2 are SGHNT and YYREEE (reference sequence). The CDR3 coding sequence is TGTGCCAGCAGCATAGCGGGGGCAACTCGCACACATGAGCAGTTCTTC. As protein: CASSIAGATRTHEQFF.

This clone was counted only a few times. As DNA, the CDR3 is TGTGCCAGTCGGGGACAGGGGGCGCAGAACACTGAAGCTTTCTTT. It codes for CASRGQGAQNTEAFF. This chain uses TRBV19 with TRBJ1-1, with TRBD1 matching 12 bases. Unmatched junction bases numbered 5, after V lost 8 bases and J lost 1 base. The germline V gene has CDR1 LNHDA and CDR2 SQIVND (reference sequence). The CDR3 spans 15 residues.

The chain has TRBV4-3 and TRBJ2-7; 10 bases fit TRBD2. The germline V gene has CDR1 LGHNA and CDR2 YSLEER. With 4 bases clipped from V and 6 bases from J, the junction kept 9 bases outside the gene matches. The length of the CDR3 is 15 residues. In DNA, the CDR3 is TGCGCCAGCAGCCCCCCTAGCGGGGGAACTCCCGAGCAGTACTTC. It is translated as CASSPPSGGTPEQYF.

The chain couples TRBV5-6 to TRBJ2-5, with D possibly TRBD1 on 5 matching bases. The CDR3 spans 14 residues. V lost 2 bases and J lost 5, with 13 bases in between. The germline gives CDR1 SGHDT, CDR2 YYEEEE. The CDR3 loop reads CASSFFQGRETQYF. The CDR3 DNA reads as TGTGCCAGCAGCTTTTTTCAGGGCCGGGAGACCCAGTACTTC.

This chain joins TRBV6-1 and TRBJ2-5; no clear D. Germline V CDR1 and CDR2: MNHNS, SASEGT. Trimming removed 6 bases from V and 5 bases from J, with 7 bases in between. This CDR3 contains 11 residues. The CDR3 nucleotides read TGTGCCAGCAGGGCTGGGGAGACCCAGTACTTC. Its protein is CASRAGETQYF.

This clone appeared a few times. This chain uses TRBV28 with TRBJ2-3, with 12 bases lining up with TRBD2. CDR1 is MDHEN, CDR2 SYDVKM, per germline. The CDR3 has 16 residues. V was clipped by 5 bases and J by 7 bases; unmatched bases: 10. In DNA form, the CDR3 reads TGTGCCAGCAGTCCCCTAGCGGGGGGGCCTAGAAATACGCAGTATTTT. It specifies CASSPLAGGPRNTQYF.

There are many counts of this clone. The rearrangement uses TRBV7-2 and TRBJ2-1; D ambiguous. V lost 1 base and J lost 0, with 4 bases in between. Germline loops: CDR1 SGHTA, CDR2 FQGNSA. This CDR3 has 14 amino acids. For the CDR3, the DNA is TGTGCCAGCAGCTTAGATTTCTCCTACAATGAGCAGTTCTTC. The encoded protein is CASSLDFSYNEQFF.

This clone has a handful of counts. This rearrangement joins TRBV4-2 to TRBJ2-2; D is possibly TRBD2 (6 bases). In germline, CDR1 is LGHNA, CDR2 YNFKEQ. Trimming removed 1 base at V and 6 bases at J, with 9 bases between. CDR3 length: 14 amino acids. The CDR3 nucleotides are TGTGCCAGCAGCCAAGGGAGGGTAGCCGGGGAGCTGTTTTTT. Translation: CASSQGRVAGELFF.

This clone was seen only a few times. The chain uses TRBV7-2 and TRBJ2-1; 9 bases are shared with TRBD1. The J segment lost 7 bases and the V segment lost 6 bases, leaving 7 bases of the junction unmatched. This CDR3 is built from 14 residues. Per germline, CDR1 SGHTA and CDR2 FQGNSA. The CDR3 spells CASRGPGTGNEQFF. For the CDR3, the DNA is TGTGCCAGCAGGGGACCCGGGACAGGGAATGAGCAGTTCTTC.

Only a few counts were recorded for this clone. The chain carries TRBV28 and TRBJ2-4, with D maybe TRBD2 (6 bases). Deletions cut 5 bases from V and 3 bases from J, with 20 bases between. Germline CDR1 is MDHEN and CDR2 is SYDVKM. The CDR3 loop spans 17 amino acids. The CDR3 region is CASSPPAGSGVKNIQYF. The CDR3 DNA reads TGTGCCAGCAGTCCCCCTGCAGGATCGGGGGTCAAAAACATTCAGTACTTC.

V usage is TRBV7-9 and J usage is TRBJ2-7; D is unclear. Trimming took 1 base from V and 4 from J, leaving 11 bases between them. The CDR3 is 14 amino acids. CDR1 is SEHNR and CDR2 is FQNEAQ in the germline V gene (reference sequence). Written as DNA, the CDR3 is TGTGCCAGCAGCTTAGAGGCACGAGGATACGAGCAGTACTTC. Amino acids: CASSLEARGYEQYF.

This clone appeared a few times. The rearrangement joins TRBV7-2 to TRBJ1-5, with 7 bases that match TRBD1. Trimming removed 2 bases from V and 7 bases from J; junction bases left unmatched: 8. This CDR3 region has 15 residues. Per the germline V gene, CDR1 is SGHTA and CDR2 is FQGNSA. CDR3 sequence (DNA): TGTGCCAGCAGCTTATACGACAGGGTAGGACAGCCCCAGCATTTT. This sequence encodes CASSLYDRVGQPQHF.